This T cell receptor beta chain was captured in a study of regulatory T cells in long-lasting Graves disease. CDR3 length equals 14 residues. Deletions cut 5 bases from V and 2 bases from J, with 11 bases between. CDR1 and CDR2 (germline): SGHVS, FNYEAQ. This clonotype was picked up many times. HTBI primers from iRepertoire and Arm-PCR of CDR3 regions yielded the TCR beta libraries. TCRdb independently ran MiXCR on the multiplex PCR reads; one entry per CDR3 protein. The data contain roughly 420,000 distinct CDR3 sequences, approximately 15% of them singletons. Stated time point: newly diagnosed GD, antithyroid drugs for less than 3 months. Researchers made the TCR library from RNA that was extracted from PBMCs. This sample was shared with a second study, whose subject was T cells in Graves' hyperthyroidism and ophthalmopathy. That publication notes: During a first-round RT-PCR of the TCR CDR3, the HTBI primer set was used. Also found in blood were most expanded thyroid clonotypes above 0.001.

The rearrangement joins TRBV7-6 to TRBJ2-3, with D perhaps matching TRBD1 (5 bases). This receptor was identified in a woman aged 50 to 60 with Graves disease. The sequencing here drew on peripheral blood mononuclear cells (PBMCs), taken at new diagnosis, from a patient treated with antithyroid drugs. CDR3 residues: CASSIGQDTDTQYF. DNA of the CDR3: TGTGCCAGCAGCATCGGACAAGACACAGATACGCAGTATTTT.